Listed below are T cell receptor beta chains from one sample, sequenced in a study of blood T cell repertoires in COVID-19. The method was immunoSEQ multiplex PCR; TCRdb's version includes in-frame clones alone and lacks a portion of them. The sample has 200,000 to 250,000 clones, 86% seen once. Sequenced input: peripheral blood. These receptors were collected from a man aged 55 to 70 with acute or convalescent COVID-19. Both conserved end residues are part of each CDR3. The order of the fields is D gene, J gene, clone size, V gene, CDR3 DNA, CDR3 protein. A D gene is named only where the DNA matches it firmly. Expanded clones get a size class; other rows say once, few or many, or leave the size out.

>TRBD2|TRBJ2-5|.|TRBV30
TGTGCCTGGAGACTAATTCAGGGAGGGGAGACCCAGTACTTC
CAWRLIQGGETQYF
>.|TRBJ2-7|.|TRBV6-5
TGTGCCACCACAGGGTTATCCTACGAGCAGTACTTC
CATTGLSYEQYF
>.|TRBJ1-3|.|TRBV6-6
TGTGCCAGCTTGGGTCGGGACAACTCTGGAAACACCATATATTTT
CASLGRDNSGNTIYF
>.|TRBJ2-1|.|TRBV19
TGTGCCAGTGGGAGCCACCTCGGGAGCAATGAGCAGTTCTTC
CASGSHLGSNEQFF
>TRBD1|TRBJ2-7|.|TRBV19
TGTGCCAGTAGTCCCGCGGGACAGGGGGCTGCCTACGAGCAGTACTTC
CASSPAGQGAAYEQYF
>TRBD1|TRBJ2-5|once|TRBV2
TGTGCCAGCACAGCGGACAGGGGTCGTGGAGAGACCCAGTACTTC
CASTADRGRGETQYF
>TRBD1|TRBJ1-1|.|TRBV7-9
TGTGCCAGCAGCCCGAAGGACAGGGAGGTTGAAGCTTTCTTT
CASSPKDREVEAFF
>TRBD2|TRBJ2-1|once|TRBV25-1
TGTGCCAGCAGTGAAGCGGGAGGGATACATGAGCAGTTCTTC
CASSEAGGIHEQFF
>.|TRBJ2-7|.|TRBV27
TGTGCCAGCAGTTTAACCAGGGCCTACGAGCAGTACTTC
CASSLTRAYEQYF
>TRBD2|TRBJ2-1|.|TRBV7-8
TGTGCCAGCAGCTGGACTAGCGGGAGCAATGAGCAGTTCTTC
CASSWTSGSNEQFF
>.|TRBJ2-1|.|TRBV7-8
TGTGCCAGCAGCAACAACAGGGGGGGGAATGAGCAGTTCTTC
CASSNNRGGNEQFF
>.|TRBJ1-1|.|TRBV11-3
TGTGCCAGCAGCTTAGATACAGCCATGAACACTGAAGCTTTCTTT
CASSLDTAMNTEAFF
>TRBD2|TRBJ2-7|.|TRBV7-6
TGTGCCAGCAGCTTGGTACTAGCGGACTCCTACGAGCAGTACTTC
CASSLVLADSYEQYF
>.|TRBJ2-7|.|TRBV7-2
TGTGCCAGCAGCGATGACTGGTCCGAGCAGTACTTC
CASSDDWSEQYF
>.|TRBJ2-1|.|TRBV11-3
TGTGCCAGCAGCACACACACTCCGGGACTGTACAATGAGCAGTTCTTC
CASSTHTPGLYNEQFF
>TRBD1|TRBJ2-7|.|TRBV7-6
TGTGCCAGCAGCGCAGACCGGACAGGGGGTGGCTACGAGCAGTACTTC
CASSADRTGGGYEQYF
>.|TRBJ1-5|few|TRBV28
TGTGCCAGCAGTTTAACCAGATTCAATCAGCCCCAGCATTTT
CASSLTRFNQPQHF
>TRBD1|TRBJ1-3|.|TRBV27
TGTGCCAGCAGTCCTCGGGCAGGGGGCTCGTCTGGAAACACCATATATTTT
CASSPRAGGSSGNTIYF
>TRBD2|TRBJ2-3|.|TRBV9
TGTGCCAGCAGCGTAGCCGGGGGGAGAAGCACAGATACGCAGTATTTT
CASSVAGGRSTDTQYF
>.|TRBJ2-5|.|TRBV7-2
TGTGCCAGCAGCTTAGCGTTAGGTACCGGGGGGACCCAGTACTTC
CASSLALGTGGTQYF
>.|TRBJ2-3|.|TRBV10-3
TGTGCCATCAGTGAAGGAGGGAGGACAGATACGCAGTATTTT
CAISEGGRTDTQYF
>.|TRBJ2-5|once|TRBV3-1/TRBV3-2
TGTGCCAGCAGCCAAGCCCAGGGTTGGCAAGAGACCCAGTACTTC
CASSQAQGWQETQYF
>TRBD2|TRBJ2-7|.|TRBV7-2
TGTGCCAGCAACTACCCCAACGGGACTAGCTATTACGAGCAGTACTTC
CASNYPNGTSYYEQYF
>.|TRBJ1-1|few|TRBV7-3
TGTGCCAGCAGCTTTATCTGGTGGAGACAGGTAACTGAAGCTTTCTTT
CASSFIWWRQVTEAFF
>TRBD1|TRBJ1-1|.|TRBV7-2
TGTGCCAGCAGCTCGTTACAGGGGGTCGCTGAAGCTTTCTTT
CASSSLQGVAEAFF
>TRBD2|TRBJ2-1|.|TRBV13
TGTGCCAGCAGCCCCGGCGGCCCTCTAGCGGGAGGGTCCAATGAGCAGTTCTTC
CASSPGGPLAGGSNEQFF
>.|TRBJ2-3|.|TRBV4-3
TGCGCCAGCAGCCAAGGCCCGGCCACGGGTACGCAGTATTTT
CASSQGPATGTQYF
>TRBD1|TRBJ1-3|.|TRBV18
TGTGCCAGCTCACCCCAGGGGGGAACGAGCTCTGGAAACACCATATATTTT
CASSPQGGTSSGNTIYF
>TRBD2|TRBJ2-2|.|TRBV30
TGTGCCTGGAGGTGGGGCGGGAGTTATATCGGGGAGCTGTTTTTT
CAWRWGGSYIGELFF
>.|TRBJ1-1|.|TRBV5-1
TGCGCCAGCAGGCGGGGGGACGTGAACACTGAAGCTTTCTTT
CASRRGDVNTEAFF
>.|TRBJ2-3|once|TRBV19
TGTGCCAGTAGTAAGACTCCTTCTCCGGTCCCAGATACGCAGTATTTT
CASSKTPSPVPDTQYF
>.|TRBJ2-2|few|TRBV9
TGTGCCAGCAGCGTAGGCGGGACGAACACCGGGGAGCTGTTTTTT
CASSVGGTNTGELFF
>.|TRBJ2-5|once|TRBV19
TGTGCCAGTAGTATCGCCATGAGGGAGACCCAGTACTTC
CASSIAMRETQYF
>.|TRBJ1-2|.|TRBV5-1
TGCGCCAGCAGCTCCGTGACAGATAACTATGGCTACACCTTC
CASSSVTDNYGYTF
>TRBD2|TRBJ2-1|.|TRBV11-3
TGTGCCAGCAGCGTAGGCTTACCGGGACTAGCAGACAATGAGCAGTTCTTC
CASSVGLPGLADNEQFF
>TRBD2|TRBJ2-1|.|TRBV12-5
TGTGCTAGTGGTTTGGTACTTATACCGGGACTAGCGGGTCCGTCTTACAATGAGCAGTTCTTC
CASGLVLIPGLAGPSYNEQFF
>TRBD1|TRBJ2-7|.|TRBV5-1
TGCGCCAGCAGCTTGGGGGGACAGGGGGCCCAACAGCAGTACTTC
CASSLGGQGAQQQYF
>TRBD2|TRBJ2-7|few|TRBV6-5
TGTGCCAGCAGCCCCCCTAGCGGGGCCTACGAGCAGTACTTC
CASSPPSGAYEQYF
>TRBD1|TRBJ1-6|.|TRBV4-1
TGCGCCAGCAGCCTCGCCGGGACAGGGGGCGCAGGGGGGTATAATTCACCCCTCCACTTT
CASSLAGTGGAGGYNSPLHF
>.|TRBJ1-6|.|TRBV30
TGTGCCTGGAGTCCTAGGGGAATGAATTCACCCCTCCACTTT
CAWSPRGMNSPLHF
>.|TRBJ1-5|.|TRBV21-1
TGTGCCAGCAGCAAAGAGGGGATCTCGGTAAGCAATCAGCCCCAGCATTTT
CASSKEGISVSNQPQHF
>TRBD1|TRBJ2-3|.|TRBV11-2
TGTGCCAGCAGCTTCAACAGGGGGTCATCAGATACGCAGTATTTT
CASSFNRGSSDTQYF
>TRBD2|TRBJ2-7|.|TRBV27
TGTGCCAGCAGTTTAAGCGGGAGCCCCTACGAGCAGTACTTC
CASSLSGSPYEQYF
>TRBD1|TRBJ1-2|.|TRBV4-3
TGCGCCAGCAGCCAAGGCCCGCCCGACAGGGGAAACTATGGCTACACCTTC
CASSQGPPDRGNYGYTF
>TRBD2|TRBJ2-3|.|TRBV7-3
TGTGCCAGCAGCCCCGGGGGGATAGCGGGACGTACGTCAGATACGCAGTATTTT
CASSPGGIAGRTSDTQYF
>.|TRBJ2-1|.|TRBV6-2/TRBV6-3
TGTGCCAGCAGTTACGACTGGACCTACAATGAGCAGTTCTTC
CASSYDWTYNEQFF
>TRBD2|TRBJ2-3|.|TRBV9
TGTGCCAGCAGCCCCCGGGGAGGGGATAGCACAGATACGCAGTATTTT
CASSPRGGDSTDTQYF
>.|TRBJ1-1|.|TRBV6-5
TGTGCCACCTCGGAGGGCCCTGGCACTGAAGCTTTCTTT
CATSEGPGTEAFF
>TRBD2|TRBJ2-1|once|TRBV27
TGTGCCAGCAGCCCGACTAGCGGGAGGGGTAATGAGCAGTTCTTC
CASSPTSGRGNEQFF
>.|TRBJ2-4|.|TRBV28
TGTGCCAGCAGTTTTTACCTACAGGGCGGGCGGCAACTAGCCAAAAACATTCAGTACTTC
CASSFYLQGGRQLAKNIQYF
>.|TRBJ1-2|.|TRBV18
TGTGCCAGCTCTCTGGGTGACAGCAACTATGGCTACACCTTC
CASSLGDSNYGYTF
>TRBD2|TRBJ2-7|.|TRBV3-1/TRBV3-2
TGTGCCAGCAGCCAGGCGGGAGGGCCCTACGAGCAGTACTTC
CASSQAGGPYEQYF
>.|TRBJ1-1|.|TRBV24-1
TGTGCCACCAGAGGGCCCACAGGGAATACTGAAGCTTTCTTT
CATRGPTGNTEAFF
>TRBD1|TRBJ1-1|.|TRBV28
TGTGCCAGCAGTTTATTCAGGGGGCGGGATCAGCTGTCTCCTTTCTTT
CASSLFRGRDQLSPFF
>.|TRBJ1-2|.|TRBV30
TGTGCCTGGAGGACTCCTCGGGGCTACACCTTC
CAWRTPRGYTF